The clone carrying this T cell receptor (beta chain) was found once. No antigen is known for it. These data belong to a study of CD4+ T cells in melanoma. Overall study results and limits: CD8+ T cell, macrophage and B cell function reportedly correlated with neoantigen-specific CD4+ T cells. In melanoma, neoantigen-specific CD4+ T cells reportedly differed in differentiation state.

Some clones are missing from TCRdb's copy, which holds only in-frame ones; the method was immunoSEQ multiplex PCR. The sample has over 5,000 clones; approximately 72% are singletons. The specimen sequenced was cells from a culture (not recorded whether cultured in vitro). The receptor comes from a human donor with melanoma.

The CDR3 sequence: CASSEGPSNQPQHF. In DNA, the CDR3 is TGTGCCAGCAGTGAAGGTCCGAGCAATCAGCCCCAGCATTTT. The rearrangement joins TRBV6-1 to TRBJ1-5; no definite D call. The CDR3 sequence is 14 residues long. Germline assignment: CDR1 MNHNS and CDR2 SASEGT. Trimming shortened V by 1 base and J by 1 base, and 5 bases separated the two germline ends.